This T cell receptor (beta chain) originates from a study of blood T cell repertoires in COVID-19. Using immunoSEQ multiplex PCR, the repertoire was profiled, and TCRdb retains in-frame clones only, with some absent. The data show about 250,000 clones, about four fifths seen once. Looked up from germline, CDR1 is SGHVS and CDR2 is FNYEAQ. V lost 0 bases and J lost 0, with 5 bases in between. The CDR3 is 15 amino acids. This clone has just one count. V is TRBV7-6 and J is TRBJ2-2; D gene uncertain. The sample comprised peripheral blood. This sequence was found in a person aged 70 to 85 with COVID-19, enrolled during active disease. CDR3 nucleotide sequence: TGTGCCAGCAGCTTAGCTGGCCCGAACACCGGGGAGCTGTTTTTT. It codes for CASSLAGPNTGELFF.